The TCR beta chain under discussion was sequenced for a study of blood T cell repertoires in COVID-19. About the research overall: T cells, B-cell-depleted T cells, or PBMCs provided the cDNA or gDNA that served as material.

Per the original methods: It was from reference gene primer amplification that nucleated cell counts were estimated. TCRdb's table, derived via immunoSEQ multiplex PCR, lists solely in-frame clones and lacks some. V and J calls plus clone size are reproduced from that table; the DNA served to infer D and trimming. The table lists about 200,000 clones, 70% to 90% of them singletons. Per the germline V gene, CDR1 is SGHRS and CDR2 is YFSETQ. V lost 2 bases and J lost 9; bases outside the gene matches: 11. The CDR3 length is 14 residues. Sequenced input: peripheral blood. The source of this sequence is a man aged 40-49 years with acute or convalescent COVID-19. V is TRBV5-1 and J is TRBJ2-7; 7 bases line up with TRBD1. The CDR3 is CASSLGQGESWQYF. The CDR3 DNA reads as TGCGCCAGCAGCTTAGGCCAGGGGGAAAGCTGGCAGTACTTC. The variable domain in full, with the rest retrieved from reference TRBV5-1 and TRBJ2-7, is KAGVTQTPRYLIKTRGQQVTLSCSPISGHRSVSWYQQTPGQGLQFLFEYFSETQRNKGNFPGRFSGRQFSNSRSEMNVSTLELGDSALYLCASSLGQGESWQYFGPGTRLTVT.